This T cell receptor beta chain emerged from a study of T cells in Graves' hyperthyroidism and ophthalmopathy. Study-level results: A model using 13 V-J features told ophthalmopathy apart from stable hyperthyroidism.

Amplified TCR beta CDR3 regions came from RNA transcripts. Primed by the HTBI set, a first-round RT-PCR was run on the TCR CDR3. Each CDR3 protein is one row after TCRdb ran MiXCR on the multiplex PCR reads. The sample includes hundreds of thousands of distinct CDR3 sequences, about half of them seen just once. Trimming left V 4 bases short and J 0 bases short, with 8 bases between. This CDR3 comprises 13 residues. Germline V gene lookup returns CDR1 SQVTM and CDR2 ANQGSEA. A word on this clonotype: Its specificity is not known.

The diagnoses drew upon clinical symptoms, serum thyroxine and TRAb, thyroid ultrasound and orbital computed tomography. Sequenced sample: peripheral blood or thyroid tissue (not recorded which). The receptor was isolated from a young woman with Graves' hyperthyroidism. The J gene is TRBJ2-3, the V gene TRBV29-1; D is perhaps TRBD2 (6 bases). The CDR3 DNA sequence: TGCAGCGTTGTAGGAGGGAGCACAGATACGCAGTATTTT. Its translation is CSVVGGSTDTQYF.